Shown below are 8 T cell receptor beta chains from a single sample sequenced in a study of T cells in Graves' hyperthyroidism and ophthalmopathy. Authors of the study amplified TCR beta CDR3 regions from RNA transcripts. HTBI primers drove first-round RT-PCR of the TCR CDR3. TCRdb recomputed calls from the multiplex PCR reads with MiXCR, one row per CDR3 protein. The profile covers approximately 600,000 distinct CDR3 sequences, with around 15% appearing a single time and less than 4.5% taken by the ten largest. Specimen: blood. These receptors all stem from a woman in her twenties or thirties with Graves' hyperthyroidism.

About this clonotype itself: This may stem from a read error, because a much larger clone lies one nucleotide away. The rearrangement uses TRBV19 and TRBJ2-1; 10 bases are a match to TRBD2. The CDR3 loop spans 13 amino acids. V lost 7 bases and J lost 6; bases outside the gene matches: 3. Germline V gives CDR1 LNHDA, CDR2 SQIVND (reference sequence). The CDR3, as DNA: TGTGCCAGTAAGGGACTAGCGCCCAATGAGCAGTTCTTC. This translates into CASKGLAPNEQFF.

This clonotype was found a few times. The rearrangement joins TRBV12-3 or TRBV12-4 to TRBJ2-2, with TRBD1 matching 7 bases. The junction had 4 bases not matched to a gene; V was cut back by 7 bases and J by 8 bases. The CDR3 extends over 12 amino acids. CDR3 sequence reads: CASITGAGELFF. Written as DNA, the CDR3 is TGTGCCAGCATTACAGGGGCAGGGGAGCTGTTTTTT.

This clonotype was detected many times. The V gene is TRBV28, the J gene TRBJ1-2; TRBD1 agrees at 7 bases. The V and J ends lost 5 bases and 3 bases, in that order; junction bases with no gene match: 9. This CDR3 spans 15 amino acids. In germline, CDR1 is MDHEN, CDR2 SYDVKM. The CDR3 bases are TGTGCCAGCAGTCCCGGGACAGCCTTATACTATGGCTACACCTTC. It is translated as CASSPGTALYYGYTF.

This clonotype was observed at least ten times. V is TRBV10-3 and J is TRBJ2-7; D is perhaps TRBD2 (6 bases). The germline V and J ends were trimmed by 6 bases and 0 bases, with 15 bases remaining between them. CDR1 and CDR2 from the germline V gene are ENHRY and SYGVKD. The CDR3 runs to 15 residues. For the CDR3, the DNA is TGTGCCATCAGGAGGGAGGCAGGCAGCTCCTACGAGCAGTACTTC. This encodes CAIRREAGSSYEQYF.

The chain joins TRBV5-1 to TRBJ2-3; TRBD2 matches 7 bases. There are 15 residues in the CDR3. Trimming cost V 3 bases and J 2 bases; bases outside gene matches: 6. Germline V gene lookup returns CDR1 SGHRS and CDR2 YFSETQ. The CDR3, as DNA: TGCGCCAGCAGCTCTGGAGCGGGGCCCACAGATACGCAGTATTTT. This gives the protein CASSSGAGPTDTQYF. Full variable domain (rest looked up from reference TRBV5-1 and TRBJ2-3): KAGVTQTPRYLIKTRGQQVTLSCSPISGHRSVSWYQQTPGQGLQFLFEYFSETQRNKGNFPGRFSGRQFSNSRSEMNVSTLELGDSALYLCASSSGAGPTDTQYFGPGTRLTVL.

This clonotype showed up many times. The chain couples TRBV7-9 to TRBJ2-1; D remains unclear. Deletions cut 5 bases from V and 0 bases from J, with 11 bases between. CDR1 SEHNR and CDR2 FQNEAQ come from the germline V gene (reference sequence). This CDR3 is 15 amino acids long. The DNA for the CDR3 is TGTGCCAGCAGCCTGCCCGGAAGCTCCTACAATGAGCAGTTCTTC. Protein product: CASSLPGSSYNEQFF.

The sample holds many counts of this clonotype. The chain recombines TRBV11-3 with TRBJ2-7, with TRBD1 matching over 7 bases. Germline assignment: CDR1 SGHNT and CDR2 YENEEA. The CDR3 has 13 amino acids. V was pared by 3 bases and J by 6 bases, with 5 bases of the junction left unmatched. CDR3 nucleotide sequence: TGTGCCAGCAGCTTTGGGACAGTCGTCGAGCAGTACTTC. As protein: CASSFGTVVEQYF.

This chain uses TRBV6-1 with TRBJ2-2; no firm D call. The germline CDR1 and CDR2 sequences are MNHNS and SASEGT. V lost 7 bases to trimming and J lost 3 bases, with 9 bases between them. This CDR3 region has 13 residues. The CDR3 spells CASKKGYTGELFF. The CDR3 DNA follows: TGTGCCAGCAAGAAGGGCTACACCGGGGAGCTGTTTTTT.